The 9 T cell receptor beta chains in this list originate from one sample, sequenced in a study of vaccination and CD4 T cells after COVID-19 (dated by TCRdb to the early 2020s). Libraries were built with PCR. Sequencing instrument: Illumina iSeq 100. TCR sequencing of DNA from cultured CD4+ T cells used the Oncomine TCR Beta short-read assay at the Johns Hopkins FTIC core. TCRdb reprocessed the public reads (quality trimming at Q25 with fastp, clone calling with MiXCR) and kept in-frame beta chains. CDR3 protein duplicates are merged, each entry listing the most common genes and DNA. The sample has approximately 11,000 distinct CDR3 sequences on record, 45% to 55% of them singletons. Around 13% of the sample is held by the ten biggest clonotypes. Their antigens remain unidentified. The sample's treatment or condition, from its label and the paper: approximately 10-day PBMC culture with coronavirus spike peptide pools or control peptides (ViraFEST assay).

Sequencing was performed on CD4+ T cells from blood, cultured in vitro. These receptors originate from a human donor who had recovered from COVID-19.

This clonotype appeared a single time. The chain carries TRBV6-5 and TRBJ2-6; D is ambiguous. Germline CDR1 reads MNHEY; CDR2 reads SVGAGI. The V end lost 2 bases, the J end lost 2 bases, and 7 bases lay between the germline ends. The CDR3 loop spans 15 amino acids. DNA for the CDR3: TGTGCCAGCAGTTACGGTGCCGCTGGGGCCAACGTCCTGACTTTC. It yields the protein CASSYGAAGANVLTF.

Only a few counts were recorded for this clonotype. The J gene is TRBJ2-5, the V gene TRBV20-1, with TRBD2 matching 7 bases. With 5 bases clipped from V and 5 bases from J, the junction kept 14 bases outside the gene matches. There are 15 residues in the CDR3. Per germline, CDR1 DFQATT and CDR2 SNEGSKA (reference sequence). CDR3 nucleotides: TGCAGTGCTCAAGGGGCTAGCGGAAGGGAGGAGACCCAGTACTTC. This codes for CSAQGASGREETQYF.

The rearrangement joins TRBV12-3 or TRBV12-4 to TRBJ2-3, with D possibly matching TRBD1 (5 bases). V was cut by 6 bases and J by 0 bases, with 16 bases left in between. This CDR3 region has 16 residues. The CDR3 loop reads CASSNSVGASTDTQYF. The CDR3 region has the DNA TGTGCCAGCAGCAACTCAGTAGGGGCAAGCACAGATACGCAGTATTTT.

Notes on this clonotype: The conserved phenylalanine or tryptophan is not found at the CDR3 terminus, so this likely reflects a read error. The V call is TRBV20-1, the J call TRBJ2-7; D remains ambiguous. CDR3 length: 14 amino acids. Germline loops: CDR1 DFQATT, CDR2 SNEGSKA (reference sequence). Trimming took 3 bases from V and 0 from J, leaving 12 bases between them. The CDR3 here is CSASKMVTSYEQYS. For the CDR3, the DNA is TGCAGTGCTAGTAAGATGGTAACCTCCTACGAGCAGTACTCC.

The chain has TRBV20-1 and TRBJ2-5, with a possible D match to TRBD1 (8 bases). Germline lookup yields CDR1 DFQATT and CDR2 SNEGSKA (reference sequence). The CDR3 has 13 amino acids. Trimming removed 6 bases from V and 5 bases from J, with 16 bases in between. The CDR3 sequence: CSAYRGEGETQYF. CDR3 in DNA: TGCAGTGCGTACAGGGGGGAGGGGGAGACCCAGTACTTC.

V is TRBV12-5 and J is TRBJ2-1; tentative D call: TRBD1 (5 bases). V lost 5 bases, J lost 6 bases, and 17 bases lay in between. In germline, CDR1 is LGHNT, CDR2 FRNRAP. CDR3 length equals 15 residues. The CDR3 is CASGRNTGPTNEQFF. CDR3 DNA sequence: TGTGCTAGTGGTCGGAACACAGGACCTACCAATGAGCAGTTCTTC.

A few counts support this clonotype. DNA for the CDR3: TGTGCCAGCAAAATCCCCGGGATGAACACTGAAGCTTTCTTT. Translating gives CASKIPGMNTEAFF. The chain carries TRBV27 and TRBJ1-1; D is uncertain. V was pared by 7 bases and J by 0 bases, with 12 bases between. The germline CDR1 and CDR2 sequences are MNHEY and SMNVEV (reference sequence). The CDR3 consists of 14 residues.

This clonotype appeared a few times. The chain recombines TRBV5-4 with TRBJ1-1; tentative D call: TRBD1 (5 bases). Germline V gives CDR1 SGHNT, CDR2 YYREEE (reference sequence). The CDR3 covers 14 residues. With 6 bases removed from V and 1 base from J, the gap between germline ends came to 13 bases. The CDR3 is CASTNQGQNTEAFF. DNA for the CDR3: TGTGCCAGCACCAATCAAGGACAGAACACTGAAGCTTTCTTT. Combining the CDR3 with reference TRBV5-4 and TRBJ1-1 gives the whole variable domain ETGVTQSPTHLIKTRGQQVTLRCSSQSGHNTVSWYQQALGQGPQFIFQYYREEENGRGNFPPRFSGLQFPNYSSELNVNALELDDSALYLCASTNQGQNTEAFFGQGTRLTVV.

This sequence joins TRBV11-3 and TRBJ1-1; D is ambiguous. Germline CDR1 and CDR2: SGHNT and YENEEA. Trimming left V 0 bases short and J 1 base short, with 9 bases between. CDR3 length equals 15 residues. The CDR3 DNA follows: TGTGCCAGCAGCTTAGATGGTCCACAGAACACTGAAGCTTTCTTT. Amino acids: CASSLDGPQNTEAFF.